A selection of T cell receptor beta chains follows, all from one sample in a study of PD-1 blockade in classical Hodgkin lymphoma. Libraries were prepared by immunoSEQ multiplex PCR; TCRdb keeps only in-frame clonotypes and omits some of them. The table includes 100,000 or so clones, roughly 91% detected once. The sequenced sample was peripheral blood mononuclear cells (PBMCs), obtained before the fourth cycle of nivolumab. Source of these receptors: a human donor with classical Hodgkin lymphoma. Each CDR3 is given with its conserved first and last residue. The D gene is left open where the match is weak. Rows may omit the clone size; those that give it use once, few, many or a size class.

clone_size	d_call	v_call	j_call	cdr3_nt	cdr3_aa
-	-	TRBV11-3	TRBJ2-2	TGTGCCAGCAGCTCCCCCCTTAGCGGACTCACCGGGGAGCTGTTTTTT	CASSSPLSGLTGELFF
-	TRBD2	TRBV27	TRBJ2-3	TGTGCCAGCGTTCTAGCGGGAGGCCGGGTGGGCACAGATACGCAGTATTTT	CASVLAGGRVGTDTQYF
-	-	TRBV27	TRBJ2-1	TGTGCCAGCAGGACAAGGAGCTCCTACAATGAGCAGTTCTTC	CASRTRSSYNEQFF
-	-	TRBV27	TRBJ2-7	TGTGCCAGCAAACCCCACAGTTCTCTCTTCTACGAGCAGTACTTC	CASKPHSSLFYEQYF
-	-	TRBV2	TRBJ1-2	TGTGCCAGCGAGCAGGAGTTAATCTATGGCTACACCTTC	CASEQELIYGYTF
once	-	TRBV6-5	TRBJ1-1	TGTGCCAGCCACAGTTCGGACAGGAACACTGAAGCTTTCTTT	CASHSSDRNTEAFF
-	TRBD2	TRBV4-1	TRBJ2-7	TGCGCCAGCAGCCAAGCCCTGGCGGGAGTTTGGTCCTACGAGCAGTACTTC	CASSQALAGVWSYEQYF
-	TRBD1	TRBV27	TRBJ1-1	TGTGCCAGCCGTCCCGACAGGGTTGAAGCAACTGAAGCTTTCTTT	CASRPDRVEATEAFF
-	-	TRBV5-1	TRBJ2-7	TGCGCCAGCAGCCGCCCCGACTACGAGCAGTACTTC	CASSRPDYEQYF
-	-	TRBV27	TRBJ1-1	TGTGCCAGCAGTCAAACTTCAGTTAGCACCATTGAAGCTTTCTTT	CASSQTSVSTIEAFF
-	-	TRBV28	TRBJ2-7	TGTGCCAGCAGACAGACAGCCTTATACGAGCAGTACTTC	CASRQTALYEQYF
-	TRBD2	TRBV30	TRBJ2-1	TGTGCCTGGAGTCTAGCGGGGCTTACTTACAATGAGCAGTTCTTC	CAWSLAGLTYNEQFF
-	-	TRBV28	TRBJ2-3	TGTGCCAGTACTGTCCAGCGTGCAGATACGCAGTATTTT	CASTVQRADTQYF
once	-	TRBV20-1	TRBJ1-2	TGCAGTGCTAGAGAGGTTGGCTACACCTTC	CSAREVGYTF
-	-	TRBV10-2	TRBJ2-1	TGCGCCAGCAGTGAGCCAGATCGCTCCTACAATGAGCAGTTCTTC	CASSEPDRSYNEQFF
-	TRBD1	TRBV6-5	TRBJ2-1	TGTGCCAGCAGTCGTGGGACAGACAATGAGCAGTTCTTC	CASSRGTDNEQFF
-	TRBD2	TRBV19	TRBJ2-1	TGTGCCAGTAGGGACGGGAGGGGAAACAATGAGCAGTTCTTC	CASRDGRGNNEQFF
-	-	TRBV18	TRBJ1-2	TGTGCCAGCTCACCGGGCCAAAACTATGGCTACACCTTC	CASSPGQNYGYTF
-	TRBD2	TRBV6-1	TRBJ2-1	TGTGCCAGCAGTGGGCGAAGCGGGAGGGCCTTAGGGGCGGCCTACAATGAGCAGTTCTTC	CASSGRSGRALGAAYNEQFF
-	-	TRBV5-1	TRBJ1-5	TGCGCCAGCAGCTTGTACGGGGACCCGGATCAGCCCCAGCATTTT	CASSLYGDPDQPQHF
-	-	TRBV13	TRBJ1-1	TGTGCCAGCAGCTTACAGGGCACTGAAGCTTTCTTT	CASSLQGTEAFF
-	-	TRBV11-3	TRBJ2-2	TGTGCCAGCAGCTATGAGGGTTTGCGGACCGGGGAGCTGTTTTTT	CASSYEGLRTGELFF
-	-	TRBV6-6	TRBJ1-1	TGTGCCAGCAGTTCCGTTGGGAACACTGAAGCTTTCTTT	CASSSVGNTEAFF
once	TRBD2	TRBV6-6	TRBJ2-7	TGTGCCAGCAGTTCGAGGGGACTAGCGTACTCCTACGAGCAGTACTTC	CASSSRGLAYSYEQYF
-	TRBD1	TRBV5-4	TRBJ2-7	TGTGCCAGCAGCTCTTGGGACAGGGGCTACGAGCAGTACTTC	CASSSWDRGYEQYF
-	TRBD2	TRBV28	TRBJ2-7	TGTGCCAGCAGAAGGACTAGCGGGAGACAATGGGGTGTCGAGCAGTACTTC	CASRRTSGRQWGVEQYF
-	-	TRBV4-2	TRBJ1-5	TGTGCCAGCAGCCAAGGATCCAATCAGCCCCAGCATTTT	CASSQGSNQPQHF
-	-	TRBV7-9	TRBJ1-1	TGTGCCAGCAGCCCGTTGCGGACGGACGATTCTTTCTTT	CASSPLRTDDSFF
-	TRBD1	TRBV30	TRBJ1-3	TGTGCCTGGGATCGACAGGGAGGAGACACCATATATTTT	CAWDRQGGDTIYF
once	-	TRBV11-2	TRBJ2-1	TGTGCCAGCAGCTTCTTCAACAATGAGCAGTTCTTC	CASSFFNNEQFF
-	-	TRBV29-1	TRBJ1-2	TGCAGCGCCCGGGCCGGGGAAACGGGCCGTGGCTACACCTTC	CSARAGETGRGYTF
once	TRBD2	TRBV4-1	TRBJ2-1	TGCGCCACGGGAGGGAATGAGCAGTTCTTC	CATGGNEQFF
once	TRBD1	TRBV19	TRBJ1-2	TGTGCCAGTAGGCTAAACAGGGGCGCGGATAACTATGGCTACACCTTC	CASRLNRGADNYGYTF
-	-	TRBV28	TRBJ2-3	TGTGCCAGCAGTTTAGGTCCAGCGGAGGCGGGGACAGATACGCAGTATTTT	CASSLGPAEAGTDTQYF
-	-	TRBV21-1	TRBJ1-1	TGTGCCAGCAGCAAAGCCGGAGTGGCGGGACAGGAGGAGGGGAACACTGAAGCTTTCTTT	CASSKAGVAGQEEGNTEAFF
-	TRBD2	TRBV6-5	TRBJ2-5	TGTGCCAGCAGTTACCGACTAGCGGGAGGTAGAGAGACCCAGTACTTC	CASSYRLAGGRETQYF
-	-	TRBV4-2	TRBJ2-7	TGTGCCAGCAGCCAAGGTCCGACGAGCAACGAGCAGTACTTC	CASSQGPTSNEQYF